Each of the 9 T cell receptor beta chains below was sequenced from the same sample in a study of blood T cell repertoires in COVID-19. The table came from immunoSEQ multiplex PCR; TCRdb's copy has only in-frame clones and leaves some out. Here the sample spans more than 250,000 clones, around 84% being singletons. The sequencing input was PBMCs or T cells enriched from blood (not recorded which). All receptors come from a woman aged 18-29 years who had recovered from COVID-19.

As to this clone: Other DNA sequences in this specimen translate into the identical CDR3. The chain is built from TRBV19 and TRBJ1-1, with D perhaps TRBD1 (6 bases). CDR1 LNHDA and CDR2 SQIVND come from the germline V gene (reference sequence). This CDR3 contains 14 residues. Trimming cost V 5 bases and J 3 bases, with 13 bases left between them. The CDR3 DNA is TGTGCCAGTAGTGTATCTCAGGGGTACACTGAAGCTTTCTTT. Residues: CASSVSQGYTEAFF. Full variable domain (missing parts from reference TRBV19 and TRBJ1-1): DGGITQSPKYLFRKEGQNVTLSCEQNLNHDAMYWYRQDPGQGLRLIYYSQIVNDFQKGDIAEGYSVSREKKESFPLTVTSAQKNPTAFYLCASSVSQGYTEAFFGQGTRLTVV.

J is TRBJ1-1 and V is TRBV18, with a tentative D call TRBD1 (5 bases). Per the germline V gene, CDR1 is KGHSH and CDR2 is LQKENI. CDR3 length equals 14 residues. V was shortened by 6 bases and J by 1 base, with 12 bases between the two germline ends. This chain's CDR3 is CASSFSGENTEAFF. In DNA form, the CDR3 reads TGTGCCAGCTCCTTCTCGGGGGAGAACACTGAAGCTTTCTTT.

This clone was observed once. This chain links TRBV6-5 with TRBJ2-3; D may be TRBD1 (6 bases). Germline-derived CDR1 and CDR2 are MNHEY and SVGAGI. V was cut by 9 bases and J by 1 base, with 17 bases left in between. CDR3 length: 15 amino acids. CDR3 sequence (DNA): TGTGCCAGACCAATAAGACAGGATCGCACAGATACGCAGTATTTT. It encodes CARPIRQDRTDTQYF.

The DNA for the CDR3 is TGTGCCACCAGCAAAGCAGGGGGCCGGACTGAAGCTTTCTTT. Translating gives CATSKAGGRTEAFF. The chain carries TRBV15 and TRBJ1-1; TRBD1 agrees at 8 bases. V shed 4 bases, J shed 5 bases, and the junction held 6 bases outside the gene matches. Germline V gene lookup returns CDR1 LNHNV and CDR2 YYDKDF (reference sequence). CDR3 length: 14 residues.

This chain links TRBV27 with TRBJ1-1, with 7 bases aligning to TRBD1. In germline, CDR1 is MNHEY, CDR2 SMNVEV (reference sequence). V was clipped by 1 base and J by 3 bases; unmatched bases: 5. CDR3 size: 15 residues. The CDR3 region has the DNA TGTGCCAGCAGTTTATATGACACAGGGGACACTGAAGCTTTCTTT. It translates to CASSLYDTGDTEAFF.

The CDR3 DNA follows: TGCGCCAGCAGCGACCCGGGACACCCTCCCACCATATATTTT. As protein: CASSDPGHPPTIYF. The genes are TRBV10-2 and TRBJ1-3; D is possibly TRBD1 (6 bases). The CDR3 runs to 14 residues. V was shortened by 6 bases and J by 9 bases, with 18 bases between the two germline ends. Germline loops: CDR1 WSHSY, CDR2 SAAADI.

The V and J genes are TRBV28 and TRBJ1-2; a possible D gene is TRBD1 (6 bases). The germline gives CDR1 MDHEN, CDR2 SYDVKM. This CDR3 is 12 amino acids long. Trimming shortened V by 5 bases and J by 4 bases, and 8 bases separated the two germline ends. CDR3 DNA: TGTGCCAGCAGTAGGGACATCTATGGCTACACCTTC. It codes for CASSRDIYGYTF.

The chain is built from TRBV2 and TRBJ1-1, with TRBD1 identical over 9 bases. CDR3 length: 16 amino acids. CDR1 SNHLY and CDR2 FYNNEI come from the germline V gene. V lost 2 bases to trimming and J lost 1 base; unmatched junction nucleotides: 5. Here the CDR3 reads CASSERSGQGNTEAFF. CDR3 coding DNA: TGTGCCAGCAGTGAAAGGTCGGGACAGGGGAACACTGAAGCTTTCTTT. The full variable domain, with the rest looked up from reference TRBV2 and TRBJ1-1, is EPEVTQTPSHQVTQMGQEVILRCVPISNHLYFYWYRQILGQKVEFLVSFYNNEISEKSEIFDDQFSVERPDGSNFTLKIRSTKLEDSAMYFCASSERSGQGNTEAFFGQGTRLTVV.

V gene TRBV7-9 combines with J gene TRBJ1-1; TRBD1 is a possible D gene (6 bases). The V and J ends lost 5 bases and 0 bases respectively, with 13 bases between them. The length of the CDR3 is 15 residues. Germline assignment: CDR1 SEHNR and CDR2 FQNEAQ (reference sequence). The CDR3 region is CASSPRQVMNTEAFF. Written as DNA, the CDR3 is TGTGCCAGCAGCCCGAGACAGGTGATGAACACTGAAGCTTTCTTT.